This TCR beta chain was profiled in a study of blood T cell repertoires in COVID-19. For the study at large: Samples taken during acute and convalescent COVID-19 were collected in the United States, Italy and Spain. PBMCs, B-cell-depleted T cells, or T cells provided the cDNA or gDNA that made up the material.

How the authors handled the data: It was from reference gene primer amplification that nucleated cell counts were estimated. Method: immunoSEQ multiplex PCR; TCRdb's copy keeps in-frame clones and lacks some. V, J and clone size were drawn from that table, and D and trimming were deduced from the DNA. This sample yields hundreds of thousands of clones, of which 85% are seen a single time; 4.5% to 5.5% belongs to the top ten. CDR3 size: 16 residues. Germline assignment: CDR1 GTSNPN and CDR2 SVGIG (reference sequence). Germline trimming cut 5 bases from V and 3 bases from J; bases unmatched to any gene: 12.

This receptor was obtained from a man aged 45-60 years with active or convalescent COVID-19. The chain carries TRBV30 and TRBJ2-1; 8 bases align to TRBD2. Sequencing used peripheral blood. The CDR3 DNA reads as TGTGCCTGGCGAAATTCTATAGCGGGGAACTACAATGAGCAGTTCTTC. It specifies CAWRNSIAGNYNEQFF.